The 10 T cell receptor beta chains in this list originate from one sample, sequenced in a study of T-cell reconstitution after alpha-beta-depleted transplantation in children. For TCRbeta, the library was prepared with unique molecular identifiers. Each CDR3 protein gets one entry after TCRdb re-called the PCR reads with MiXCR. This sample carries about 610,000 distinct CDR3 sequences, about 11% of them seen once, and the ten largest clones take about 4%. Sequences were derived from PBMCs from the stem cell graft donor, sampled from the stem cell graft. The receptors stem from a human donor who donated a stem cell graft to a child with acute myeloid leukemia.

This clonotype has at least ten counts. The chain couples TRBV24-1 to TRBJ2-2; tentatively, D is TRBD2 (5 bases). The CDR3 length is 15 residues. Germline loops: CDR1 KGHDR, CDR2 SFDVKD. Trimming took off 3 bases at V and 7 bases at J, with 14 bases between the two ends. In DNA, the CDR3 is TGTGCCACCAGTGATCGGACTCCTCGGGTCGGGGAGCTGTTTTTT. It translates to CATSDRTPRVGELFF.

This clonotype occurred a few times. The V call is TRBV29-1, the J call TRBJ1-4; D is undetermined. Germline CDR1 and CDR2: SQVTM and ANQGSEA. V lost 3 bases and J 3 bases, leaving 8 bases between the germline ends. This CDR3 is built from 13 residues. CDR3: CSVDSVSNEKLFF. The CDR3 DNA sequence: TGCAGCGTTGATAGCGTGTCTAATGAAAAACTGTTTTTT.

The genes are TRBV29-1 and TRBJ2-5; 8 nucleotides line up with TRBD2. This CDR3 is built from 14 residues. V lost 4 bases, J lost 1 base, and 5 bases stayed unmatched. CDR1 is SQVTM and CDR2 is ANQGSEA in the germline V gene. The CDR3 loop reads CSVGGLAGQETQYF. The CDR3 DNA follows: TGCAGCGTTGGGGGGCTAGCGGGCCAAGAGACCCAGTACTTC.

This clonotype came up a few times. The gene calls are TRBV20-1 and TRBJ2-1, with a weak D call TRBD1 (6 bases). The CDR3 covers 13 residues. CDR1 DFQATT and CDR2 SNEGSKA come from the germline V gene (reference sequence). V was shortened by 3 bases and J by 12 bases, with 18 bases between the two germline ends. The DNA for the CDR3 is TGCAGTGCTAGTGACGGGCGGACCAGGGGGCAGTTCTTC. As protein: CSASDGRTRGQFF.

The chain combines TRBV10-3 with TRBJ1-2; tentatively, D is TRBD1 (5 bases). The V gene lost 3 bases and the J gene lost 3 bases, with 14 bases spanning the gap. The CDR3 runs to 15 residues. The germline V gene has CDR1 ENHRY and CDR2 SYGVKD. CDR3: CAISEQAQGYYGYTF. In nucleotides, the CDR3 is TGTGCCATCAGTGAACAGGCCCAGGGCTACTATGGCTACACCTTC.

The V gene is TRBV7-9, the J gene TRBJ2-7, with TRBD1 identical over 9 bases. Germline V gene lookup returns CDR1 SEHNR and CDR2 FQNEAQ (reference sequence). V lost 5 bases to trimming and J lost 3 bases; unmatched junction nucleotides: 5. There are 14 residues in the CDR3. CDR3: CASSPRTGDYEQYF. In DNA, the CDR3 is TGTGCCAGCAGCCCGAGGACAGGGGACTACGAGCAGTACTTC.

The gene calls are TRBV4-2 and TRBJ2-2; D is uncertain. V gave up 0 bases and J gave up 1 base, with 15 bases separating them. The CDR3 covers 18 residues. The germline V gene has CDR1 LGHNA and CDR2 YNFKEQ. The CDR3 DNA is TGTGCCAGCAGCCAAGATAGAGTGGCGTGGGTGAACACCGGGGAGCTGTTTTTT. It yields the protein CASSQDRVAWVNTGELFF.

The chain recombines TRBV25-1 with TRBJ1-3, with D hard to call. The V end lost 4 bases, the J end lost 7 bases, and 11 bases lay between the germline ends. Germline values: CDR1 MGHDK, CDR2 SYGVNS. The CDR3 contains 13 residues. This CDR3 reads CASSASGRNTIYF. Written as DNA, the CDR3 is TGTGCCAGCAGTGCCAGTGGGAGGAACACCATATATTTT.

This clonotype has more than one count but fewer than ten. The gene calls are TRBV3-1 and TRBJ1-2; the D gene is possibly TRBD1 (6 bases). The CDR3 runs to 13 residues. V gave up 3 bases and J gave up 6 bases, with 11 bases separating them. Germline V gives CDR1 LGHDT, CDR2 YNNKEL (reference sequence). The CDR3 loop reads CASSHPDSHGYTF. The CDR3 nucleotides read TGTGCCAGCAGCCATCCGGACAGCCATGGCTACACCTTC.

This clonotype was detected many times. The chain is built from TRBV29-1 and TRBJ2-5; D may correspond to TRBD1 or TRBD2 (5 bases each). The CDR3 length is 11 residues. V was cut by 7 bases and J by 5 bases, with 11 bases left in between. Germline values: CDR1 SQVTM, CDR2 ANQGSEA. CDR3 region: CSAAWGETQYF. In nucleotides, the CDR3 is TGCAGCGCAGCCTGGGGGGAGACCCAGTACTTC.